The rows below give T cell receptor beta chains drawn from one sample of a study of identical twins. TCRdb redid the calling of the 5' RACE reads with MiXCR, one entry per CDR3 protein. This sample has some 570,000 distinct CDR3 sequences, with approximately 20% found just once. The same data also contributed to another study, on yellow fever vaccine responses in identical twins.

Sequenced material: CD4+ T cells sorted from blood. Receptors originate from a young woman in good health. The CDR3 runs from the conserved cysteine through the conserved F or W. The order of the fields is clone size, V gene, J gene, CDR3 protein. Clone size is shown for a subset of rows, as once, few, many or a class of expanded clone.

clone_size: few; v_call: TRBV7-6; j_call: TRBJ2-5; cdr3_aa: CASSLSPRLAGVTEQETQYF
clone_size: .; v_call: TRBV3-1; j_call: TRBJ1-4; cdr3_aa: CASRTAATNEKLFF
clone_size: few; v_call: TRBV12-3/TRBV12-4; j_call: TRBJ2-2; cdr3_aa: CASSLRRFANTGELFF
clone_size: few; v_call: TRBV12-3/TRBV12-4; j_call: TRBJ2-3; cdr3_aa: CASSSWTEKDTQYF
clone_size: .; v_call: TRBV20-1; j_call: TRBJ2-1; cdr3_aa: CSAREGLTASSYNEQFF
clone_size: .; v_call: TRBV2; j_call: TRBJ1-6; cdr3_aa: CASSDTATVTNNSPLHF
clone_size: few; v_call: TRBV7-3; j_call: TRBJ1-3; cdr3_aa: CANTTNSGNTIYF
clone_size: .; v_call: TRBV15; j_call: TRBJ1-4; cdr3_aa: CATSRGQGGGDEKLFF
clone_size: many; v_call: TRBV5-1; j_call: TRBJ2-6; cdr3_aa: CASSLGPGANVLTF
clone_size: .; v_call: TRBV20-1; j_call: TRBJ2-7; cdr3_aa: CSARRFGWEAPYEQYF
clone_size: many; v_call: TRBV12-3/TRBV12-4; j_call: TRBJ1-4; cdr3_aa: CASSRGRTNEKLFF
clone_size: few; v_call: TRBV6-1; j_call: TRBJ2-5; cdr3_aa: CASIGGVGETQYF
clone_size: .; v_call: TRBV7-9; j_call: TRBJ2-1; cdr3_aa: CASSLDRTFLYNEQFF
clone_size: .; v_call: TRBV28; j_call: TRBJ2-7; cdr3_aa: CASSLGIAGPYEQYF
clone_size: few; v_call: TRBV6-5; j_call: TRBJ2-1; cdr3_aa: CASSRVAGNEQFF
clone_size: .; v_call: TRBV7-6; j_call: TRBJ2-5; cdr3_aa: CASSRRDRETQYF
clone_size: .; v_call: TRBV2; j_call: TRBJ2-1; cdr3_aa: CASIQGGGNNEQFF
clone_size: few; v_call: TRBV20-1; j_call: TRBJ2-1; cdr3_aa: CSARVVSRYNEQFF
clone_size: .; v_call: TRBV20-1; j_call: TRBJ2-6; cdr3_aa: CSAVTGAGANVLTF
clone_size: few; v_call: TRBV20-1; j_call: TRBJ2-3; cdr3_aa: CSADGTSGSADTQYF
clone_size: many; v_call: TRBV28; j_call: TRBJ2-2; cdr3_aa: CASSSGGARELFF
clone_size: .; v_call: TRBV7-6; j_call: TRBJ2-5; cdr3_aa: CASSLGRGGTSGSETQYF
clone_size: few; v_call: TRBV10-3; j_call: TRBJ1-5; cdr3_aa: CATGQDRNQPQHF
clone_size: few; v_call: TRBV5-1; j_call: TRBJ1-6; cdr3_aa: CASSSEGRAYNSPLHF
clone_size: few; v_call: TRBV20-1; j_call: TRBJ1-1; cdr3_aa: CSAITGLNTEAFF
clone_size: .; v_call: TRBV11-2; j_call: TRBJ2-1; cdr3_aa: CASSRVAGGAYNEQFF
clone_size: .; v_call: TRBV5-1; j_call: TRBJ1-1; cdr3_aa: CASSPRGDTEVFF
clone_size: few; v_call: TRBV29-1; j_call: TRBJ2-4; cdr3_aa: CSASDTAKNIQYF
clone_size: .; v_call: TRBV24-1; j_call: TRBJ2-7; cdr3_aa: CATSDPIAVSSYEQYF
clone_size: few; v_call: TRBV9; j_call: TRBJ2-1; cdr3_aa: CASSVVLGRSSYNEQFF
clone_size: .; v_call: TRBV19; j_call: TRBJ2-1; cdr3_aa: CASTRGGQGYNEQFF